The clone carrying this TCR beta chain was observed once. The antigen remains unidentified. TCR beta VDJ and CDR3 profiles were obtained from a genomic DNA template. TCRdb ran MiXCR on the reads and lists one entry per CDR3 protein. The sample holds about 200,000 distinct CDR3 sequences; approximately 60% are singletons and the top ten take roughly 53%. Whoever was chosen for sequencing had shown CD8+CD57+ cell expansion by flow cytometry. Sampling of blood occurred while the patients had still received no therapy. The data belong to a study of CD8+CD57+ T cells in acquired aplastic anemia. Across the study: Mean yield of DNA from sorted CD4+ and CD8+ cells was around 3 ug. General observations from the study: Patients had around 30 CD8+ CDR3 sequences in common with controls (the shared set).

Germline lookup yields CDR1 KGHDR and CDR2 SFDVKD. Unmatched junction bases numbered 10, after V lost 3 bases and J lost 8 bases. The CDR3 is 15 amino acids. This receptor was taken from a human donor with aplastic anemia. Specimen: sorted CD4+, CD8+, or CD8+CD57+ T cells (not recorded which) from PBMCs. The chain uses TRBV24-1 and TRBJ2-3; 7 nucleotides align to TRBD2. CDR3 region: CATSDPAGYGRTQYF. CDR3 DNA: TGTGCCACCAGTGATCCAGCGGGATACGGACGTACGCAGTATTTT.